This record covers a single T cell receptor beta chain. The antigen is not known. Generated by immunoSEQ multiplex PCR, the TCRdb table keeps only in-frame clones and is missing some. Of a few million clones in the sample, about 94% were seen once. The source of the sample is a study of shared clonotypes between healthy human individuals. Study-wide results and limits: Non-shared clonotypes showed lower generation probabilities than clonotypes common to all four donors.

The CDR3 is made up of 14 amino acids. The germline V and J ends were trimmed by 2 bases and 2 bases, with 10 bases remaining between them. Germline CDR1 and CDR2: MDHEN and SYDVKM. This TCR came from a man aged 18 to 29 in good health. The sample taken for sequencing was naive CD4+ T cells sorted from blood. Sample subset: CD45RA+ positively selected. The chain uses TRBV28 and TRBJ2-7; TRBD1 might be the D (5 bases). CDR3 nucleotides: TGTGCCAGCAGTTTACAGGGCAGAGCCTACGAGCAGTACTTC. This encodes CASSLQGRAYEQYF.